This T cell receptor (beta chain) is from a study of tumor-infiltrating lymphocytes in localized non-small cell lung cancer. Study overall: Patients included smokers and never-smokers with various histologies, some sampled after neoadjuvant chemotherapy. Each patient gave resected tumor and non-adjacent uninvolved lung tissue. Study observations and caveats: Different pieces of the same tissue were used for each assay.

Profiled with immunoSEQ multiplex PCR; TCRdb holds only in-frame clones, not every one. The sample includes more than 10,000 clones, 75% to 90% seen only once; the top ten take around 3.7%. Comment on this clone: Its antigen is unknown.

Sample: uninvolved lung tissue not adjacent to the tumor. The sequence came from a human donor with non-small cell lung cancer.

The CDR3 here is CAITGTSAGDTQYF. The DNA of the CDR3 is TGTGCCATCACTGGGACTAGCGCCGGAGATACGCAGTATTTT. The V gene is TRBV10-3, the J gene TRBJ2-3; 10 bases line up with TRBD2. V dropped 7 bases and J dropped 5; count of bases not matched to a gene: 6. Germline V gene sequence: CDR1 ENHRY, CDR2 SYGVKD. The CDR3 spans 14 residues.